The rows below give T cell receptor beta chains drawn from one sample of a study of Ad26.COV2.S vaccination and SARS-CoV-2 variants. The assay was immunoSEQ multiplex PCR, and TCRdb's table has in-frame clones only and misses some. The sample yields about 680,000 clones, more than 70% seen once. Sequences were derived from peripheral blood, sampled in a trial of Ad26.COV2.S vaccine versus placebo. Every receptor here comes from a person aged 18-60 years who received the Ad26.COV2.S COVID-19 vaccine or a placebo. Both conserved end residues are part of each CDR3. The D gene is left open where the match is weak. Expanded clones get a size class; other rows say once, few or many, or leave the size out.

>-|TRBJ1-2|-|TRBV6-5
CASSYSIARESGYTF
TGTGCCAGCAGTTACTCGATCGCCAGGGAAAGCGGCTACACCTTC
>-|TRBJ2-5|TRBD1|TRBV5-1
CASSLGGQQETQYF
TGCGCCAGCAGCTTGGGGGGACAGCAAGAGACCCAGTACTTC
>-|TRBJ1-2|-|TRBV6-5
CATRTAGTAYGYTF
TGTGCCACCCGAACAGCGGGGACCGCCTATGGCTACACCTTC
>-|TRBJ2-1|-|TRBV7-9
CASSRLGGSSYNEQFF
TGTGCCAGCAGCCGCCTGGGGGGTAGCTCCTACAATGAGCAGTTCTTC
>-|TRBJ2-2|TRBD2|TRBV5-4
CASSSGTSGGTGELFF
TGTGCCAGCAGCTCTGGGACTAGCGGGGGGACCGGGGAGCTGTTTTTT
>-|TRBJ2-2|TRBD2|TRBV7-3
CASSLTQGGTGELFF
TGTGCCAGCAGCTTAACGCAGGGAGGGACCGGGGAGCTGTTTTTT
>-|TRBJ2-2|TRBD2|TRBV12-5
CASGGLAGTGELFF
TGTGCTAGTGGTGGACTAGCGGGGACCGGGGAGCTGTTTTTT
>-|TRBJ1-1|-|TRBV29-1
CSVPMNTEAFF
TGCAGCGTTCCCATGAACACTGAAGCTTTCTTT
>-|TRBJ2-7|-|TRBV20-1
CSARMVGEQYF
TGCAGTGCTAGAATGGTCGGGGAGCAGTACTTC
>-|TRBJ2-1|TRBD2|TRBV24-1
CATSETGTSGRLTYNEQFF
TGTGCCACCAGTGAAACCGGGACTAGCGGGAGACTTACCTACAATGAGCAGTTCTTC
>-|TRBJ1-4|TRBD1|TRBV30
CAWSLRGLNNEKLFF
TGTGCCTGGAGTCTCAGGGGGCTGAATAATGAAAAACTGTTTTTT
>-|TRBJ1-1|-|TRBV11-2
CASSFGHSNTEAFF
TGTGCCAGCAGCTTTGGACACTCGAACACTGAAGCTTTCTTT
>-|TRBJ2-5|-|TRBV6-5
CASSYGRETQYF
TGTGCCAGCAGTTACGGTCGCGAGACCCAGTACTTC
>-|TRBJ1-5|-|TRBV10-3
CAISGGNSNQPQHF
TGTGCCATCAGTGGGGGAAATAGCAATCAGCCCCAGCATTTT
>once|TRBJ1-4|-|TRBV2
CASSEPGGLHEKLFF
TGTGCCAGCAGTGAACCGGGGGGTTTACATGAAAAACTGTTTTTT
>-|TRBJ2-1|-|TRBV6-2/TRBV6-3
CASSAGSRQFF
TGTGCCAGCAGTGCGGGGTCAAGGCAGTTCTTC
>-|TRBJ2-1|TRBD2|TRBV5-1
CASSKDLAGGNEQFF
TGCGCCAGCAGCAAGGATCTAGCGGGAGGCAATGAGCAGTTCTTC
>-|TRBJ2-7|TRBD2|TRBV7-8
CASSRATTSGRSDEQYF
TGTGCCAGCAGCAGAGCAACGACTAGCGGGAGGTCCGACGAGCAGTACTTC
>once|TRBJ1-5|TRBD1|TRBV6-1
CASSEFQDREDQPQHF
TGTGCCAGCAGTGAATTTCAGGACAGGGAAGATCAGCCCCAGCATTTT
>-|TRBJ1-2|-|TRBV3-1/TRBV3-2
CASSQGEGGDGGYTF
TGTGCCAGCAGCCAAGGCGAGGGAGGGGATGGTGGCTACACCTTC
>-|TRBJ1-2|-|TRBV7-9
CASSPRGAFGYTF
TGTGCCAGCAGCCCCCGCGGGGCTTTTGGCTACACCTTC
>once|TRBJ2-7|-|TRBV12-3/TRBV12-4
CASSSYSEQYF
TGTGCCAGCAGTTCGTACAGCGAGCAGTACTTC
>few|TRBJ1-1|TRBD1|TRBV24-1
CATSDITGAPEAFF
TGTGCCACCAGTGACATTACAGGGGCCCCTGAAGCTTTCTTT
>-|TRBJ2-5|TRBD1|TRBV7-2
CASRHRGLGETQYF
TGTGCCAGCAGACACAGGGGCCTAGGAGAGACCCAGTACTTC
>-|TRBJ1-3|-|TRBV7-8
CASSLGRGGPGNTIYF
TGTGCCAGCAGCTTAGGGAGAGGAGGGCCTGGAAACACCATATATTTT
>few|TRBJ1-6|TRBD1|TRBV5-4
CATTTVQGADSPLHF
TGTGCCACCACCACGGTACAGGGGGCGGATTCACCCCTCCACTTT
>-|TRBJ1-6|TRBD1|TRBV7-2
CASSSRDRVGGSPLHF
TGTGCCAGCAGCTCCCGGGACAGGGTGGGAGGTTCACCCCTCCACTTT
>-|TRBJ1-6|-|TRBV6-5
CASSYSWEKYNSPLHF
TGTGCCAGCAGTTACTCGTGGGAAAAATATAATTCACCCCTCCACTTT
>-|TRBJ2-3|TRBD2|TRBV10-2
CASSGLAGDTQYF
TGCGCCAGCAGCGGACTAGCGGGAGATACGCAGTATTTT
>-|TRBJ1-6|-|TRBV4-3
CASSQGTGSSYNSPLHF
TGCGCCAGCAGCCAAGGTACAGGGAGCTCCTATAATTCACCCCTCCACTTT
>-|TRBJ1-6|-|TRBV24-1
CATSDSGTSPLHF
TGTGCCACCAGTGATTCAGGGACTTCACCCCTCCACTTT
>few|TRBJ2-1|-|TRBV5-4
CASRTEGPYNEQFF
TGTGCCAGCAGGACAGAGGGCCCCTACAATGAGCAGTTCTTC
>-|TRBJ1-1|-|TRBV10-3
CAISESVDPTVGQIEAFF
TGTGCCATCAGTGAGTCGGTAGATCCAACCGTCGGACAAATTGAAGCTTTCTTT
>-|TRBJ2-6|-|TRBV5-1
CASRPESSGANVLTF
TGCGCCAGCAGGCCCGAGAGCTCTGGGGCCAACGTCCTGACTTTC
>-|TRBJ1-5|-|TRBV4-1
CASSQVPEGNQPQHF
TGCGCCAGCAGCCAAGTCCCCGAGGGCAATCAGCCCCAGCATTTT
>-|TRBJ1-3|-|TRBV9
CASSPRSGNTIYF
TGTGCCAGCAGCCCCCGCTCTGGAAACACCATATATTTT
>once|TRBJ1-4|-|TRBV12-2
CASRLASECEKLFF
TGTGCAAGTCGCTTAGCCAGTGAGTGTGAAAAACTGTTTTTT
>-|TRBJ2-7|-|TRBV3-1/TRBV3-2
CASSRRGPGDYEQYF
TGTGCCAGCAGCCGAAGGGGTCCCGGGGACTACGAGCAGTACTTC
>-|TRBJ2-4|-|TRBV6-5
CASSYSISIAKNIQYF
TGTGCCAGCAGTTACTCGATTAGCATAGCCAAAAACATTCAGTACTTC
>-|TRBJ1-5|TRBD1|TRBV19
CATRQGDQPQHF
TGTGCCACCCGACAGGGAGATCAGCCCCAGCATTTT
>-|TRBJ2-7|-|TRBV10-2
CASSEYVSYEQYF
TGCGCCAGCAGTGAGTACGTTAGCTACGAGCAGTACTTC